This T cell receptor (beta chain) originates from a study of blood T cell repertoires in COVID-19. Study as a whole: From the United States, Italy and Spain came samples of acute and convalescent COVID-19. The analysed material was cDNA or gDNA that came from T cells, B-cell-depleted T cells, or PBMCs.

Trimming cost V 4 bases and J 5 bases, with 18 bases left between them. This CDR3 is 15 amino acids long. Germline V CDR1 and CDR2: SGHTA, FQGNSA. Measured with immunoSEQ multiplex PCR; TCRdb has only the in-frame clones, and not every one. The sample holds 200,000 or so clones, about 84% seen once. This chain connects TRBV7-2 to TRBJ2-7, with D perhaps TRBD1 (6 bases). Sample: peripheral blood. This TCR derives from a person in their 70s with COVID-19, enrolled during active disease. CDR3 sequence: CASSSWDIVPHEQYF. Here the CDR3 DNA reads TGTGCCAGCAGCTCCTGGGACATCGTCCCTCACGAGCAGTACTTC.